Each of the 18 T cell receptor beta chains below was sequenced from the same sample in a study of shared clonotypes between healthy human individuals. Sequencing used immunoSEQ multiplex PCR; TCRdb keeps in-frame clones, though not all of them. This table has approximately 110,000 clones, under 70% appearing once. Sequenced material: memory CD8+ T cells sorted from blood. As to subset: CD45RO+ cells pooled with CCR7-negative TemRA cells. These receptor sequences come from a woman younger than 45 in good health.

This sequence joins TRBV29-1 and TRBJ1-2; D gene ambiguous. The germline V gene has CDR1 SQVTM and CDR2 ANQGSEA. Trimming left V 4 bases short and J 7 bases short, with 10 bases between. The CDR3 is made up of 11 amino acids. The CDR3 region has the DNA TGCAGCGTTGGATGGGATTCTGGCTACACCTTC. This translates into CSVGWDSGYTF. The variable domain in full, with the rest retrieved from reference TRBV29-1 and TRBJ1-2, is SAVISQKPSRDICQRGTSLTIQCQVDSQVTMMFWYRQQPGQSLTLIATANQGSEATYESGFVIDKFPISRPNLTFSTLTVSNMSPEDSSIYLCSVGWDSGYTFGSGTRLTVV.

With respect to this clone: Other DNA sequences in the same sample also yield this CDR3. The chain links TRBV27 to TRBJ2-3; 8 bases map to TRBD2. V was pared by 3 bases and J by 1 base, with 3 bases of the junction left unmatched. CDR3 length equals 15 residues. The germline gives CDR1 MNHEY, CDR2 SMNVEV (reference sequence). The CDR3 reads CASSLVLAGTDTQYF. The CDR3, as DNA: TGTGCCAGCAGTTTGGTACTAGCGGGCACAGATACGCAGTATTTT.

The rearrangement joins TRBV5-1 to TRBJ2-1, with TRBD2 identical over 7 bases. V shed 0 bases and J 7 bases; nucleotides not matched to a gene: 7. Germline CDR1 reads SGHRS; CDR2 reads YFSETQ. The CDR3 contains 15 residues. The CDR3 sequence is CASSLGLGEGNEQFF. The CDR3, as DNA: TGCGCCAGCAGCTTGGGACTCGGGGAGGGGAATGAGCAGTTCTTC.

The rearrangement joins TRBV7-9 to TRBJ2-7; D is ambiguous. Germline lookup yields CDR1 SEHNR and CDR2 FQNEAQ (reference sequence). The CDR3 consists of 13 residues. Trimming removed 3 bases from V and 2 bases from J, with 8 bases in between. This CDR3 is CASSFTSTYEQYF. The CDR3 coding sequence is TGTGCCAGCAGCTTTACCAGCACCTACGAGCAGTACTTC. Full variable domain (remainder filled in from reference TRBV7-9 and TRBJ2-7): DTGVSQNPRHKITKRGQNVTFRCDPISEHNRLYWYRQTLGQGPEFLTYFQNEAQLEKSRLLSDRFSAERPKGSFSTLEIQRTEQGDSAMYLCASSFTSTYEQYFGPGTRLTVT.

This clone was detected only a few times. The rearrangement joins TRBV29-1 to TRBJ2-3; 7 bases line up with TRBD2. The CDR3 sequence is 16 residues long. V shed 4 bases, J shed 0 bases, and the junction held 10 bases outside the gene matches. CDR1 SQVTM and CDR2 ANQGSEA come from the germline V gene. The chain's CDR3 is CSVVQRGRFSTDTQYF. DNA for the CDR3: TGCAGCGTTGTCCAGCGGGGCCGATTTAGCACAGATACGCAGTATTTT.

In its sample, this clone was seen a few times. The chain has TRBV10-3 and TRBJ2-1; no clear D. CDR3 length: 16 residues. Trimming stripped 2 bases from V and 3 bases from J, with 14 bases between. Germline CDR1 is ENHRY and CDR2 is SYGVKD. The chain's CDR3 is CAISEPLMGNYNEQFF. The CDR3 nucleotides read TGTGCCATCAGTGAGCCTTTAATGGGGAACTACAATGAGCAGTTCTTC.

The V and J genes are TRBV14 and TRBJ2-3; 14 nucleotides match TRBD2. CDR3 length: 16 amino acids. V was clipped by 4 bases and J by 5 bases; unmatched bases: 5. In germline, CDR1 is SGHDN, CDR2 FVKESK. The CDR3 bases are TGTGCCAGCAGCCGGGGACTAGCGGGAGTGAGAGATACGCAGTATTTT. It codes for CASSRGLAGVRDTQYF.

The chain employs TRBV4-2 and TRBJ1-2; D is undetermined. The germline gives CDR1 LGHNA, CDR2 YNFKEQ. The CDR3 extends over 16 amino acids. V lost 0 bases and J lost 6, with 17 bases in between. CDR3 sequence (DNA): TGTGCCAGCAGCCAAGATTGGGTTCTTAAGCCGAATGGCTACACCTTC. It translates to CASSQDWVLKPNGYTF.

This clone has only a few counts. The V and J genes are TRBV6-1 and TRBJ2-2, with D maybe TRBD2 (6 bases). This CDR3 region has 15 residues. Germline-derived CDR1 and CDR2 are MNHNS and SASEGT. Trimming cost V 6 bases and J 3 bases, with 14 bases left between them. CDR3 bases: TGTGCCAGCAGCGTGGGGACTCTCCACACCGGGGAGCTGTTTTTT. Translation: CASSVGTLHTGELFF.

This clone is a singleton in its sample. This chain uses TRBV11-2 with TRBJ2-7; possible D gene TRBD2, 6 bases. Germline V gene sequence: CDR1 SGHAT, CDR2 FQNNGV. V was trimmed by 3 bases and J by 3 bases, leaving 12 bases between them. The CDR3 runs 14 residues. This CDR3 reads CASSFGGGFYEQYF. The DNA for the CDR3 is TGTGCCAGCAGCTTTGGTGGGGGGTTCTACGAGCAGTACTTC.

This clone was detected ten times or more. J is TRBJ1-2 and V is TRBV5-4; 12 bases are shared with TRBD1. The CDR3 totals 14 residues. V shed 3 bases, J shed 6 bases, and the junction held 3 bases outside the gene matches. The germline CDR1 and CDR2 sequences are SGHNT and YYREEE (reference sequence). The CDR3 coding sequence is TGTGCCAGCAGCTGGGGACAGGGGGCAGATGGCTACACCTTC. It is translated as CASSWGQGADGYTF.

This clone appeared a few times. CDR3 region: CASRPQTDGNTGELFF. Here the CDR3 DNA reads TGTGCCAGCAGACCTCAAACTGACGGAAACACCGGGGAGCTGTTTTTT. J is TRBJ2-2 and V is TRBV28; D is unclear. This CDR3 is 16 amino acids long. Trimming took 6 bases from V and 2 from J, leaving 16 bases between them. The germline gives CDR1 MDHEN, CDR2 SYDVKM.

This clone was observed a few times. This rearrangement joins TRBV6-4 to TRBJ2-1, with 9 bases matching TRBD2. Per the germline V gene, CDR1 is MRHNA and CDR2 is SNTAGT. The V and J ends lost 6 bases and 5 bases, in that order; junction bases with no gene match: 11. The CDR3 has 16 residues. For the CDR3, the DNA is TGTGCCAGCAGCGAGCAGGCTAGCGGGGCAGACAATGAGCAGTTCTTC. Amino acid sequence: CASSEQASGADNEQFF.

Points on this clone: One end of the junction varies from germline; a read error may be responsible. Other DNA sequences of this sample code for an identical CDR3. The genes are TRBV4-1 and TRBJ2-3; 14 bases are a match to TRBD2. Germline V gives CDR1 MGHRA, CDR2 YSYEKL. This CDR3 region has 16 residues. The CDR3 region has the DNA TGTGCCAGCAGCCAAGGACTAGCGGGAGGTGCGGATACGCAGTATTTT. Translation gives CASSQGLAGGADTQYF.

The gene calls are TRBV4-2 and TRBJ2-3; 10 nucleotides line up with TRBD2. Germline lookup yields CDR1 LGHNA and CDR2 YNFKEQ. This CDR3 spans 15 amino acids. V lost 5 bases, J lost 4 bases, and 6 bases stayed unmatched. As DNA, the CDR3 is TGTGCCAGCAGCTTGCTAGCGGGAGCACCAGATACGCAGTATTTT. Its protein product is CASSLLAGAPDTQYF.

The V and J genes are TRBV29-1 and TRBJ1-5; 10 nucleotides match TRBD1. The CDR3 runs to 14 residues. The ends lost 4 bases at V and 10 bases at J; junction bases unmatched: 10. From germline, CDR1 is SQVTM and CDR2 ANQGSEA. CDR3 loop: CSVGGTGEDGPQHF. For the CDR3, the DNA is TGCAGCGTTGGTGGGACAGGGGAAGATGGACCCCAGCATTTT.

This clone was detected only a few times. The identical CDR3 is also encoded by other nucleotide sequences in the sample. The CDR3 is CASSQLGEKLFF. CDR3 sequence (DNA): TGTGCCAGCAGCCAACTAGGGGAAAAACTGTTTTTT. This rearrangement joins TRBV4-2 to TRBJ1-4; D gene ambiguous. Trimming stripped 2 bases from V and 8 bases from J, with 6 bases between. CDR1 and CDR2 (germline): LGHNA, YNFKEQ. This CDR3 is 12 amino acids long.

V gene TRBV29-1 combines with J gene TRBJ1-2; D unclear. The V and J ends lost 6 bases and 5 bases respectively, with 13 bases between them. Germline V CDR1 and CDR2: SQVTM, ANQGSEA. The CDR3 covers 12 residues. The CDR3 coding sequence is TGCAGCGTCGCTACGGGGTCTTATGGCTACACCTTC. This translates into CSVATGSYGYTF. Filled out from reference TRBV29-1 and TRBJ1-2, the complete variable domain reads SAVISQKPSRDICQRGTSLTIQCQVDSQVTMMFWYRQQPGQSLTLIATANQGSEATYESGFVIDKFPISRPNLTFSTLTVSNMSPEDSSIYLCSVATGSYGYTFGSGTRLTVV.